This T cell receptor beta chain emerged from a study of T-cell reconstitution after alpha-beta-depleted transplantation in children. Whole-study results and caveats: It was reported that alpha-beta T cells came from several hundred expanded graft clones (about two months after transplant). High day-60 TCRbeta diversity in some patients came from surviving recipient T cells and thymic progenitors.

This CDR3 has 15 amino acids. Notes on this clonotype: Its antigen is unknown. This may be a read error: a much more frequent sequence differs by one nucleotide.

Unique molecular identifiers featured in how the TCRbeta library was prepared. TCRdb re-derived calls from the PCR reads in MiXCR, one entry per CDR3 protein. Among 400,000 to 550,000 distinct CDR3 sequences, about 10% were seen once, and the ten largest hold 2% to 2.5%. Sequencing was performed on PBMCs, taken before TCRalphabeta/CD19-depleted stem cell transplant. The chain links TRBV12-3 or TRBV12-4 to TRBJ2-1, with 7 bases aligning to TRBD2. The origin of this receptor is a child under 10 years old with inherited bone marrow failure, due to receive a stem cell transplant. The CDR3 DNA is TGTGCCAGCAGTTTACCGCTAGCGGAGTACAATGAGCTGTTCTTC. Protein product: CASSLPLAEYNELFF.